Described below is a single TCR beta chain sequence and its context. Its antigen is undetermined. At the DNA level, this CDR3 is encoded by other sequences in the same sample as well. PCR used 60 Vbeta primers and 13 Jbeta primers. Assay used: immunoSEQ multiplex PCR; TCRdb lists only in-frame clones, some missing. The repertoire holds 170,000 or so clones, with 75% to 90% as singletons. The sample comes from a study of cytomegalovirus exposure and HLA in healthy donors. CDR3 length equals 13 residues. Germline CDR1 reads SGHRS; CDR2 reads YFSETQ. V lost 4 bases to trimming and J lost 3 bases; unmatched junction nucleotides: 3. Study-wide points: Follow-up analysis found HLA locus-dependent TCR association rates, highest for DRB1 and lowest for HLA-C. Overall, roughly 160 TCR beta chains were annotated as cytomegalovirus-associated. Reported findings show TCR beta sequences accurately forecast HLA-A and HLA-B alleles in most subjects. In terms of immune exposure information, only CMV serostatus was available.

The sequenced sample was PBMCs. This TCR derives from a man aged 30 to 45 in good health and CMV-seropositive. The rearrangement links TRBV5-1 to TRBJ1-2; 7 positions match TRBD1. CDR3 sequence reads: CASSPGGDYGYTF. The CDR3 region has the DNA TGCGCCAGCAGCCCAGGGGGAGACTATGGCTACACCTTC. The full variable domain, in which reference TRBV5-1 and TRBJ1-2 provide the parts outside the CDR3, is KAGVTQTPRYLIKTRGQQVTLSCSPISGHRSVSWYQQTPGQGLQFLFEYFSETQRNKGNFPGRFSGRQFSNSRSEMNVSTLELGDSALYLCASSPGGDYGYTFGSGTRLTVV.